Below, one T cell receptor (beta chain) is given with its context. In the original processing: Reference gene primers were amplified, and this amplification served to estimate nucleated cell counts. Libraries were prepared by immunoSEQ multiplex PCR; TCRdb keeps only in-frame clonotypes and omits some of them. V, J and clone size reflect that table, while D and trimming were determined from the DNA. The sample includes about 69,000 clones, roughly 80% of them seen just once. This entry belongs to a study of blood T cell repertoires in COVID-19. CDR1 is SGHDT and CDR2 is YYEEEE in the germline V gene. The length of the CDR3 is 16 residues. V dropped 3 bases and J dropped 2 bases, with 17 bases sitting between them.

The specimen sequenced was peripheral blood. The chain carries TRBV5-6 and TRBJ1-2; TRBD1 might be the D (5 bases). The sequence came from a man aged 55 to 70 with acute or convalescent COVID-19. The CDR3 sequence: CASSSLASGVNYGYTF. The CDR3 bases are TGTGCCAGCAGCTCATTGGCGTCGGGGGTAAACTATGGCTACACCTTC.